This T cell receptor beta chain was captured in a study of cytomegalovirus exposure and HLA in healthy donors. Study-wide points: Later analysis identified a missense DCLRE1C variant that was linked to TCR beta V- and J-gene trimming. Researchers left out some V segments, among them TRBV6-2 and TRBV6-3, as indistinguishable. Reported findings show TCR beta sequences accurately forecast HLA-A and HLA-B alleles in most subjects. Many donors shared some public TCRs, even though most TCR sequences were rare.

As regards this clone: Its target is not known.

CDR3 size: 18 residues. Germline V gene sequence: CDR1 MNHEY, CDR2 SMNVEV (reference sequence). With 2 bases removed from V and 3 bases from J, the gap between germline ends came to 20 bases. Primers for the PCR totalled 60 Vbeta and 13 Jbeta. The table came from immunoSEQ multiplex PCR; TCRdb's copy has only in-frame clones and leaves some out. Among about 150,000 clones listed, just under 70% were seen once. The sample comprised PBMCs. The rearrangement links TRBV27 to TRBJ1-5; D gene ambiguous. This receptor was identified in a man aged 55 to 70 in good health and CMV-seronegative. CDR3 residues: CASSLERPGRDPNQPQHF. The CDR3 nucleotides are TGTGCCAGCAGTTTAGAAAGGCCCGGGAGGGATCCCAATCAGCCCCAGCATTTT.